The sequence of this T cell receptor (beta chain) was determined in a study of circulating CD8 cells and anti-PD-1 response in melanoma. Each library started from about 15 ng of total RNA using the QIAseq Immune Repertoire TCR panel. Each CDR3 protein gets one entry after TCRdb re-called the reads with MiXCR. The data hold some 400 distinct CDR3 sequences, with roughly 8.6% observed a single time. Live CD3+CD8+TCRalphabeta+ cells were sorted into four subsets by PD-1 and/or TIGIT. Study conclusions and caveats: PD-1 and DPOS subsets showed similar, higher clonality than DNEG.

Germline CDR1 SGHNT, CDR2 YYREEE (reference sequence). CDR3 length: 22 residues. The J segment lost 6 bases and the V segment lost 1 base, leaving 22 bases of the junction unmatched. In its sample, this clonotype ranks as medium-sized. The antigen is not known. The chain has TRBV5-4 and TRBJ2-2; TRBD2 agrees at 12 bases. The clonotype was recovered from a human donor with melanoma. The sample in question was CD8+ T cells from PBMCs, obtained at baseline or after one month of anti-PD-1 therapy (not recorded which). Here the CDR3 reads CASSLTSGTGSLAGGEAGELFF. The CDR3 DNA reads TGTGCCAGCAGCTTGACTTCCGGGACAGGGTCGCTAGCGGGAGGGGAGGCCGGGGAGCTGTTTTTT.